The 3 T cell receptor beta chains reported below all come from one sample, sequenced in a study of blood T cell repertoires in COVID-19 (dated by TCRdb to 2020 to 2022). Receptors were amplified or captured by the immunoSEQ multiplex PCR assay. The clones in this table, taken by TCRdb from immuneACCESS, are in-frame only. Not every clone is retained; where verified, under half of the shortfall comes from an unresolved V gene, and the cause of the rest is unknown. Present in this sample are approximately 210,000 clones, around 89% of which were seen just once. 1.7% of the sample comes from the top ten. The specimen was peripheral blood. These TCRs come from a man in his sixties or seventies with acute or convalescent COVID-19.

The chain links TRBV24-1 to TRBJ2-2; 9 nucleotides align to TRBD1. Germline V gene data show CDR1 as KGHDR and CDR2 as SFDVKD. The CDR3 runs 16 residues. V lost 6 bases, J lost 4 bases, and 8 bases stayed unmatched. The DNA of the CDR3 is TGTGCCACCAGTTTTACAGGGGGCGTTGGCACCGGGGAGCTGTTTTTT. It is translated as CATSFTGGVGTGELFF.

As concerns this clone: Different DNA sequences within this sample yield the same CDR3. This chain joins TRBV15 and TRBJ2-1; 8 bases map to TRBD2. This CDR3 comprises 15 residues. With V trimmed by 1 base and J by 3 bases, 2 bases remained unmatched. Germline V gene sequence: CDR1 LNHNV, CDR2 YYDKDF (reference sequence). The CDR3 sequence: CATSRASGGYNEQFF. CDR3 DNA: TGTGCCACCAGCAGAGCGAGCGGGGGCTACAATGAGCAGTTCTTC.

This rearrangement joins TRBV27 to TRBJ2-1; 14 nucleotides agree with TRBD2. This CDR3 comprises 17 residues. The germline gives CDR1 MNHEY, CDR2 SMNVEV (reference sequence). V was pared by 2 bases and J by 12 bases, with 12 bases of the junction left unmatched. The CDR3 region has the DNA TGTGCCAGCAGTTTACCGCCCCGACTAGCGGGAGGGCCTCCGCAGTTCTTC. It encodes CASSLPPRLAGGPPQFF.